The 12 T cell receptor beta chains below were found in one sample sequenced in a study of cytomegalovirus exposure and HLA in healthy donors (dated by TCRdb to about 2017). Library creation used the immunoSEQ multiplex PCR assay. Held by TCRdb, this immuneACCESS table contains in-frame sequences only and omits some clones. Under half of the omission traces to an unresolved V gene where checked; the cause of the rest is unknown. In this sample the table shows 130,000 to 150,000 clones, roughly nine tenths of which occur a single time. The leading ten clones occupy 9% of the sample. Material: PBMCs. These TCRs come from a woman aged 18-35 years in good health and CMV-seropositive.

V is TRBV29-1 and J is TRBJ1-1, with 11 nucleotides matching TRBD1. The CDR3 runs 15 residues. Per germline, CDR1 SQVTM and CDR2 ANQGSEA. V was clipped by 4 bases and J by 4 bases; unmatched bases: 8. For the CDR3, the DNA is TGCAGCGTTGCCTTCGGTGGGACAGGGGGCACTGAAGCTTTCTTT. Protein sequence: CSVAFGGTGGTEAFF.

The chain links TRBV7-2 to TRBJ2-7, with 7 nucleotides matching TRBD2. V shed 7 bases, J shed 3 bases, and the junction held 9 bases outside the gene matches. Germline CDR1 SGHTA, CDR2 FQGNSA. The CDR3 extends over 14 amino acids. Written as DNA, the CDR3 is TGTGCCAGCACCTTGGGGAGCGGGGTCTACGAGCAGTACTTC. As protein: CASTLGSGVYEQYF.

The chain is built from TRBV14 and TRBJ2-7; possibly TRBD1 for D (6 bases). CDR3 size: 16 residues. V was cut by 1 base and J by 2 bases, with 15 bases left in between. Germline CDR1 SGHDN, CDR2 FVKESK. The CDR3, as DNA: TGTGCCAGCAGCCAAGGATTCAGGGGACGGGCCTACGAGCAGTACTTC. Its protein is CASSQGFRGRAYEQYF. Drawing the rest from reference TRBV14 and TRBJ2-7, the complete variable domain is EAGVTQFPSHSVIEKGQTVTLRCDPISGHDNLYWYRRVMGKEIKFLLHFVKESKQDESGMPNNRFLAERTGGTYSTLKVQPAELEDSGVYFCASSQGFRGRAYEQYFGPGTRLTVT.

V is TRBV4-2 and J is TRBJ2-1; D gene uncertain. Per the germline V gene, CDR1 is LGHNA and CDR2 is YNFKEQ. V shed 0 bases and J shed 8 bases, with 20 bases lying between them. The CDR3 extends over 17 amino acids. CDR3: CASSQEGGTIKSYEQFF. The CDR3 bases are TGTGCCAGCAGCCAAGAAGGCGGCACAATCAAGTCCTATGAGCAGTTCTTC.

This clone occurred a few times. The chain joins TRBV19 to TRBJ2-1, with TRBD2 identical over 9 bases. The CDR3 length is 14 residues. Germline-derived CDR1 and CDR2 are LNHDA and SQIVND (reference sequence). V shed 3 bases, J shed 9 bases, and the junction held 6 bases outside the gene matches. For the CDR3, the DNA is TGTGCCAGTAGTATTTTGGGACTAGCTAGTGAGCAGTTCTTC. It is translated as CASSILGLASEQFF.

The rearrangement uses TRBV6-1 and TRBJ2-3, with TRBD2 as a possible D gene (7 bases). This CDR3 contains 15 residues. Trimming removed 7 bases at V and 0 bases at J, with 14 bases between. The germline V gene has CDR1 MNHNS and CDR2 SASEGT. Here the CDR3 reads CASTEGRGSTDTQYF. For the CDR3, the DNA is TGTGCCAGCACCGAAGGGAGGGGGAGCACAGATACGCAGTATTTT.

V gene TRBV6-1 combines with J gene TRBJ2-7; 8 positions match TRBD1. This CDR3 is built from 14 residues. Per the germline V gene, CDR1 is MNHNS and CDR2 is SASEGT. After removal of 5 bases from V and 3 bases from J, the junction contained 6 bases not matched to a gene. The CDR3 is CASSPDRELYEQYF. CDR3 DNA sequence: TGTGCCAGCAGTCCGGACAGGGAGCTCTACGAGCAGTACTTC.

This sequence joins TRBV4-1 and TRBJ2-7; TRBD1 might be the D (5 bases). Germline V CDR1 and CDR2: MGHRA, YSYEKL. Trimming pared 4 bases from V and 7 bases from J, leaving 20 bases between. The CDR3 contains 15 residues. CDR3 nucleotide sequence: TGCGCCAGCAGCCTGGCGCCGGACATTGTGAGGGAGCAGTACTTC. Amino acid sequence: CASSLAPDIVREQYF.

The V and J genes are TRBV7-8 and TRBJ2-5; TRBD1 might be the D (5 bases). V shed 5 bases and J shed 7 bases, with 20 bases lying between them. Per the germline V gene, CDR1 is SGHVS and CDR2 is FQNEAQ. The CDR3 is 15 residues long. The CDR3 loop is CASSTLTGPGGTQYF. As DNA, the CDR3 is TGTGCCAGCAGCACCCTAACAGGCCCGGGCGGGACCCAGTACTTC.

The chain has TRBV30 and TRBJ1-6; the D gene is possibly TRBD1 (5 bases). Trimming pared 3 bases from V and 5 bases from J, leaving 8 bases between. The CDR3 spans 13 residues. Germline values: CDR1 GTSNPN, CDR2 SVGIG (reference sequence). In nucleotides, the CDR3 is TGTGCCTGGAGGACAGAGAATAATTCACCCCTCCACTTT. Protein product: CAWRTENNSPLHF.

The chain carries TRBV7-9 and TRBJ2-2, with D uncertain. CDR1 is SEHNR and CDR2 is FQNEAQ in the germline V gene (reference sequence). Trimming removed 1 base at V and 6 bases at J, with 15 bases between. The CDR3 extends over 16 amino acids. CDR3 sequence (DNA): TGTGCCAGCAGCTTAGGCGGTTATCGACTCCCCGGGGAGCTGTTTTTT. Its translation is CASSLGGYRLPGELFF.

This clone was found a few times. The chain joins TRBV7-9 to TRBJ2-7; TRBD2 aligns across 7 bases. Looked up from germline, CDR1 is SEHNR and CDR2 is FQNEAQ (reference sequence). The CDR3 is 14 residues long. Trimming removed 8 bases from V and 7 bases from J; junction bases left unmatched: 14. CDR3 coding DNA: TGTGCCAGCGGCCGAAGCGGGGCTTCTCGTGAGCAGTACTTC. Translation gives CASGRSGASREQYF.